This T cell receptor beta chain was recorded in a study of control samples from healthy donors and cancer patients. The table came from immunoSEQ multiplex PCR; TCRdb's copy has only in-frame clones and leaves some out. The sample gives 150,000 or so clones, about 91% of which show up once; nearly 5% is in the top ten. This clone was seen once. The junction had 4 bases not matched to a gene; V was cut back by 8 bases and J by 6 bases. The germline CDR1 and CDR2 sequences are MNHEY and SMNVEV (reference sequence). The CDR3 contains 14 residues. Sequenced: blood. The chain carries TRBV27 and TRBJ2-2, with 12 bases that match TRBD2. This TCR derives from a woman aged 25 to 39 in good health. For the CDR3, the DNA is TGTGCCAGCGGGCGACTAGCGGGAGCCGGGGAGCTGTTTTTT. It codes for CASGRLAGAGELFF.